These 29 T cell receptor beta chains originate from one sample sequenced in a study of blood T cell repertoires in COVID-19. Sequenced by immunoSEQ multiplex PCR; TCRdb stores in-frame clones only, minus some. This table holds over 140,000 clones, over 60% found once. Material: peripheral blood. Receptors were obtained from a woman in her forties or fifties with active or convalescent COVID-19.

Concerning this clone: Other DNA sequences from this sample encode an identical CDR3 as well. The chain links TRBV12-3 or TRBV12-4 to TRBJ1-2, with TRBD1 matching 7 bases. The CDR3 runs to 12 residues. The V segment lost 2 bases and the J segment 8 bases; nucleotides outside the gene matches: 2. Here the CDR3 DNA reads TGTGCCAGCAGTTTACAGGGGGAAGGCTACACCTTC. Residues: CASSLQGEGYTF.

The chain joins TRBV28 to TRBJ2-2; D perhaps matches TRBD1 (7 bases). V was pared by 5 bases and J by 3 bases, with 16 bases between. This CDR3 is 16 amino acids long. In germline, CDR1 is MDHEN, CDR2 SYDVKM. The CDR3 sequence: CASSGGGTFYTGELFF. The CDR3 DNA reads TGTGCCAGCAGTGGAGGGGGCACTTTTTACACCGGGGAGCTGTTTTTT.

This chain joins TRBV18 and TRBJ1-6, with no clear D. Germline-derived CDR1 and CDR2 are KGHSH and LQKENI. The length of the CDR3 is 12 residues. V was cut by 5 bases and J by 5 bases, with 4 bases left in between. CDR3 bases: TGTGCCAGCTCAGGCAATAATTCACCCCTCCACTTT. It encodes CASSGNNSPLHF.

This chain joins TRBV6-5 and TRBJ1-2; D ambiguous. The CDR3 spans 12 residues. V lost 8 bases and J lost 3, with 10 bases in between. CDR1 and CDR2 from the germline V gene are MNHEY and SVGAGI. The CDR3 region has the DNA TGTGCCAGCGGCAATGCCTACTATGGCTACACCTTC. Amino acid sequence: CASGNAYYGYTF.

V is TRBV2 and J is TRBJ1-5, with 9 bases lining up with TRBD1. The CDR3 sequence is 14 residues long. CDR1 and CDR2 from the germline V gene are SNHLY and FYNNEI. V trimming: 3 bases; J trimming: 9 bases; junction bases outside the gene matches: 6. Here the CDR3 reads CASSERQGDWPQHF. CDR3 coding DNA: TGTGCCAGCAGTGAGCGACAGGGGGATTGGCCCCAGCATTTT. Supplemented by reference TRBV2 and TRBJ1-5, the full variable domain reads EPEVTQTPSHQVTQMGQEVILRCVPISNHLYFYWYRQILGQKVEFLVSFYNNEISEKSEIFDDQFSVERPDGSNFTLKIRSTKLEDSAMYFCASSERQGDWPQHFGDGTRLSIL.

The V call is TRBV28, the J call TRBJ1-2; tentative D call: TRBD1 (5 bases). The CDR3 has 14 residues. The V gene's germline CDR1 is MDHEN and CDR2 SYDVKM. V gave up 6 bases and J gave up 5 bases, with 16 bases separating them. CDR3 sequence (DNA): TGTGCCAGCAGGGGCCCCCTCGCAGGGTATGGCTACACCTTC. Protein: CASRGPLAGYGYTF.

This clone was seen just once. The CDR3 sequence: CASSPASGGGTDTQYF. The DNA of the CDR3 is TGTGCCAGCAGCCCGGCCTCAGGAGGGGGCACAGATACGCAGTATTTT. The rearrangement joins TRBV11-1 to TRBJ2-3, with TRBD2 as a possible D gene (6 bases). CDR1 SGHAT and CDR2 FQDESV come from the germline V gene (reference sequence). CDR3 length: 16 amino acids. Trimming took off 5 bases at V and 1 base at J, with 16 bases between the two ends. The full variable domain, with the rest looked up from reference TRBV11-1 and TRBJ2-3, is EAEVAQSPRYKITEKSQAVAFWCDPISGHATLYWYRQILGQGPELLVQFQDESVVDDSQLPKDRFSAERLKGVDSTLKIQPAELGDSAMYLCASSPASGGGTDTQYFGPGTRLTVL.

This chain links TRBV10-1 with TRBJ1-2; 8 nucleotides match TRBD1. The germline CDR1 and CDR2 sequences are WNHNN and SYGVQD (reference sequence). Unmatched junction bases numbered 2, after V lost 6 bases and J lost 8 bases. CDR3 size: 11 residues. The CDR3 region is CASRTGVGYTF. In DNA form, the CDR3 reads TGCGCCAGCAGGACAGGGGTCGGCTACACCTTC.

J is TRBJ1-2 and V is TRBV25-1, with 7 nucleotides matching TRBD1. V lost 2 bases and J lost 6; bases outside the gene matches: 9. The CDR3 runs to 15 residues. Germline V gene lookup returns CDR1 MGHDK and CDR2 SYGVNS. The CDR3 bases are TGTGCCAGCAGTGAACCAGGACAGGCCATTCATGGCTACACCTTC. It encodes CASSEPGQAIHGYTF.

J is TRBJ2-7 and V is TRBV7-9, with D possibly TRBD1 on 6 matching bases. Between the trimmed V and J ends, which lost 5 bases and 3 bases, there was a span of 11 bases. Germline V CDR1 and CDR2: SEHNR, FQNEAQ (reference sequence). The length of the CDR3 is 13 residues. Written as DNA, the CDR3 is TGTGCCAGCAGCCCCCCAGGGGACTACGAGCAGTACTTC. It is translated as CASSPPGDYEQYF.

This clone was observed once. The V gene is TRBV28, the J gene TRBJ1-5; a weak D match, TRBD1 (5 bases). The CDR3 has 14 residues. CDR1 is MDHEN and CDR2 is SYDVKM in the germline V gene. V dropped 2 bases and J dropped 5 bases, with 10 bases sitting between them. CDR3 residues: CASSLGAPHQPQHF. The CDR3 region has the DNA TGTGCCAGCAGTTTAGGGGCCCCCCATCAGCCCCAGCATTTT.

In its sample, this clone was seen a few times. The CDR3 DNA is TGTGCCAGCAGTAAACAGGGGGCCGGCTATGGCTACACCTTC. It is translated as CASSKQGAGYGYTF. The rearrangement joins TRBV3-1 (or the pseudogene TRBV3-2) to TRBJ1-2; 9 bases are shared with TRBD1. Per germline, CDR1 LGHDT and CDR2 YNNKEL (reference sequence). V dropped 6 bases and J dropped 4; count of bases not matched to a gene: 6. The CDR3 totals 14 residues.

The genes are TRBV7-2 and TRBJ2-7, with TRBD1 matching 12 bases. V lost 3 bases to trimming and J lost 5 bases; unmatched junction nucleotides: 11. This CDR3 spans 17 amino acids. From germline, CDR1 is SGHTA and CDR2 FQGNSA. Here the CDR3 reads CASSFRRLGQGADEQYF. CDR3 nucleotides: TGTGCCAGCAGCTTCCGCCGGTTGGGACAGGGGGCGGACGAGCAGTACTTC.

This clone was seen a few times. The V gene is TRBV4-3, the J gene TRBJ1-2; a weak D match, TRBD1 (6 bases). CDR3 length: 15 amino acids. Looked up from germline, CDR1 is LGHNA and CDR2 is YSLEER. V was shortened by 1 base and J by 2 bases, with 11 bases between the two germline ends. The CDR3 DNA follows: TGCGCCAGCAGCCAAGCTACAGGGCCAAACTATGGCTACACCTTC. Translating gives CASSQATGPNYGYTF.

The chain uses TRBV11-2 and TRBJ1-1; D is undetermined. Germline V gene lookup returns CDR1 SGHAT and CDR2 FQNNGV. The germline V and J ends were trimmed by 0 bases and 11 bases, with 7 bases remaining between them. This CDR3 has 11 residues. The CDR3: CASSLDRRAFF. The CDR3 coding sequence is TGTGCCAGCAGCTTAGATCGCAGGGCTTTCTTT.

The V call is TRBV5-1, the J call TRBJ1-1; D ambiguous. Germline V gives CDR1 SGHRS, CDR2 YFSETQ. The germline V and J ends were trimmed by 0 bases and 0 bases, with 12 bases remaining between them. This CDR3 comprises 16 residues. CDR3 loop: CASSLESAYMNTEAFF. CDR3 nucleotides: TGCGCCAGCAGCTTGGAGTCAGCGTACATGAACACTGAAGCTTTCTTT.

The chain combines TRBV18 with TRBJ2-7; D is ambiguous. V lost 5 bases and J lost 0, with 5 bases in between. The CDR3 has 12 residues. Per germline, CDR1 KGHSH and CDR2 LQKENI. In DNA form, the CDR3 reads TGTGCCAGCTCAAAGAGCTCCTACGAGCAGTACTTC. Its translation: CASSKSSYEQYF.

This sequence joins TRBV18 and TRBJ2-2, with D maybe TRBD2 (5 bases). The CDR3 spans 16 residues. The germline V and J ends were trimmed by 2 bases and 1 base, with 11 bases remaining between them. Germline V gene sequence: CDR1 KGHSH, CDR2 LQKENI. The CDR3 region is CASSPSGVGNTGELFF. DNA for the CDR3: TGTGCCAGCTCACCAAGCGGAGTAGGGAACACCGGGGAGCTGTTTTTT.

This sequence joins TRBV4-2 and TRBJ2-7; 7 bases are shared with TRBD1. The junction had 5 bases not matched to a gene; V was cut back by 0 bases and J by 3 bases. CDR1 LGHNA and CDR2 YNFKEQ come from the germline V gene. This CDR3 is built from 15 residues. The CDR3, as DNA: TGTGCCAGCAGCCAAGACGACAGGGCGAACTACGAGCAGTACTTC. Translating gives CASSQDDRANYEQYF.

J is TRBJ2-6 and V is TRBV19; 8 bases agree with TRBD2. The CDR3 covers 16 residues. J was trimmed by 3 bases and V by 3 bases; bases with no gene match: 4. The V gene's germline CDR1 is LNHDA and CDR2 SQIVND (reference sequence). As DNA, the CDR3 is TGTGCCAGTAGTATCAGCGGGGGAGGTGGGGCCAACGTCCTGACTTTC. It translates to CASSISGGGGANVLTF.

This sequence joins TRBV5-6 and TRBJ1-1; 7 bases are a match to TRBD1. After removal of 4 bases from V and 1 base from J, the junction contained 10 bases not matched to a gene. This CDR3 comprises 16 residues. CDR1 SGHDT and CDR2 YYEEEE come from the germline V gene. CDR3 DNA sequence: TGTGCCAGCAGCCCATTTGACAGGGACCGGAACACTGAAGCTTTCTTT. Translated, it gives CASSPFDRDRNTEAFF.

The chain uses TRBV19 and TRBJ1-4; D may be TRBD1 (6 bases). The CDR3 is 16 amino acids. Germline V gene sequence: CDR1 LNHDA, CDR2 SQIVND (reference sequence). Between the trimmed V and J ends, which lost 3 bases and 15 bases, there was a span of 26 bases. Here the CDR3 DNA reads TGTGCCAGTAGTATCCGTCTCCCGGACTCAGGGGCGAAAGTGTTTTTT. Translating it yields CASSIRLPDSGAKVFF.

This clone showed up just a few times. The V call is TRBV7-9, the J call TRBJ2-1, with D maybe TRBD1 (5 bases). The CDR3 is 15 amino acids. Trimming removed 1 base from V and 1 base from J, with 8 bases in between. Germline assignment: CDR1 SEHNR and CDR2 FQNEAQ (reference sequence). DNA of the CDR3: TGTGCCAGCAGCTTAGTGAAGGGGTCCTACAATGAGCAGTTCTTC. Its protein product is CASSLVKGSYNEQFF.

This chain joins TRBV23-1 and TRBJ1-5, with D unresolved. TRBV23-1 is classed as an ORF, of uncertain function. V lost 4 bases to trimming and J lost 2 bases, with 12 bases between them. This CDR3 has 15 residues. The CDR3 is CASSRAPPGNQPQHF. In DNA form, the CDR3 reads TGCGCCAGCAGTCGGGCCCCCCCAGGCAATCAGCCCCAGCATTTT.

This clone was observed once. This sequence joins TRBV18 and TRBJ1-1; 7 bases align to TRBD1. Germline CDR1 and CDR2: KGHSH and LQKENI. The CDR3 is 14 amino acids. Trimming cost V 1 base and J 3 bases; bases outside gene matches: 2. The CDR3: CASSPRQGDTEAFF. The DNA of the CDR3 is TGTGCCAGCTCACCACGGCAGGGGGACACTGAAGCTTTCTTT.

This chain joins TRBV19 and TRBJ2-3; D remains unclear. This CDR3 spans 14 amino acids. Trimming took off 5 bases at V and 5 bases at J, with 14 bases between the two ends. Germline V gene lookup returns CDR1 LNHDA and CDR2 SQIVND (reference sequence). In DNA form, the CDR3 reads TGTGCCAGTAGTCCCCGCCTTTCAGGAGATACGCAGTATTTT. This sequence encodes CASSPRLSGDTQYF.

The CDR3 coding sequence is TGTGCCAGCAGCTTGGAACAGGGGCGCACAGATACGCAGTATTTT. Its translation is CASSLEQGRTDTQYF. The chain joins TRBV5-4 to TRBJ2-3, with 7 bases lining up with TRBD1. Losses at the gene ends were 0 bases for V and 1 base for J; bases not matched to a gene: 2. The CDR3 totals 15 residues. Germline V gene sequence: CDR1 SGHNT, CDR2 YYREEE (reference sequence).

The CDR3 DNA sequence: TGCGCCAGCAGCCAAGGTTCAGGGGCCGGGGAGCTGTTTTTT. It specifies CASSQGSGAGELFF. This sequence joins TRBV4-3 and TRBJ2-2; D may be TRBD1 (6 bases). Germline-derived CDR1 and CDR2 are LGHNA and YSLEER. The ends were cut back, 1 base at V and 6 bases at J, with 9 bases in the middle. The CDR3 is 14 amino acids.

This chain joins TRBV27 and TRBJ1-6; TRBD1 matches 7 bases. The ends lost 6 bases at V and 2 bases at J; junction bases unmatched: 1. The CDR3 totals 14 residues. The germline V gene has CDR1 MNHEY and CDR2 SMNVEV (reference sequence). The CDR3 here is CASRGQTYNSPLHF. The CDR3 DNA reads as TGTGCCAGCAGGGGACAGACCTATAATTCACCCCTCCACTTT.